This TCR beta chain emerged from a study of blood T cell repertoires in COVID-19. Method: immunoSEQ multiplex PCR; TCRdb's copy keeps in-frame clones and lacks some. Among more than 250,000 clones listed, approximately 87% were seen once. Trimming took off 3 bases at V and 4 bases at J, with 9 bases between the two ends. Germline V gene lookup returns CDR1 MNHEY and CDR2 SMNVEV (reference sequence). This CDR3 contains 13 residues. The chain recombines TRBV27 with TRBJ1-1, with D unresolved. Sample: PBMCs or T cells enriched from blood (not recorded which). The clonotype originates from a woman aged 30 to 39 who had recovered from COVID-19. The CDR3 region is CASSFIAGTEAFF. DNA of the CDR3: TGTGCCAGCAGTTTCATAGCCGGCACTGAAGCTTTCTTT.